The clone carrying this T cell receptor beta chain has only a few counts. No antigen is known for it. This sample is part of a study of T cell responses to AZD1222 COVID-19 vaccine. As for the study in general: Second-dose intervals of approximately 4 or approximately 12 weeks were pooled. Findings of the study overall: Among AZD1222 vaccinees, only 5 to 7 were seropositive at baseline. Rises in breadth and depth of Spike-specific TCRs came after two AZD1222 doses.

The data were produced by immunoSEQ multiplex PCR, yet TCRdb's version contains in-frame clones alone and is incomplete. The table lists more than 95,000 clones, 88% of them singletons. In germline, CDR1 is GTSNPN, CDR2 SVGIG (reference sequence). This CDR3 is 11 amino acids long. V gave up 5 bases and J gave up 4 bases, with 7 bases separating them. This rearrangement joins TRBV30 to TRBJ2-3; D may correspond to TRBD1 or TRBD2 (6 bases each). The source is an adult in good health. Source: peripheral blood, taken on day 0 of AZD1222 vaccination. Here the CDR3 reads CAWGGPDTQYF. CDR3 DNA: TGTGCCTGGGGGGGGCCAGATACGCAGTATTTT.